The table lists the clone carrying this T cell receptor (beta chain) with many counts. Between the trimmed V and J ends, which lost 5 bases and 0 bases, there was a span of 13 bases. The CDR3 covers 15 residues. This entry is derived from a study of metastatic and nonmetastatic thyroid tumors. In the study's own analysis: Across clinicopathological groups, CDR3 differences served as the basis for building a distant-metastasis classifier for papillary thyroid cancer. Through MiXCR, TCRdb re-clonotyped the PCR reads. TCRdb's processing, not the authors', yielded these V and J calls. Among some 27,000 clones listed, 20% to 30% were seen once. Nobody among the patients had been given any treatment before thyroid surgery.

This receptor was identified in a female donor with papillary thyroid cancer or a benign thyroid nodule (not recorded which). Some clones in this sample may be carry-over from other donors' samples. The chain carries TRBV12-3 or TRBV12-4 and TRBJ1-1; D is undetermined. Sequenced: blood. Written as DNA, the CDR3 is TGTGCCAGCAGTCTCCGTGGAGGGATGAACACTGAAGCTTTCTTT. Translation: CASSLRGGMNTEAFF.